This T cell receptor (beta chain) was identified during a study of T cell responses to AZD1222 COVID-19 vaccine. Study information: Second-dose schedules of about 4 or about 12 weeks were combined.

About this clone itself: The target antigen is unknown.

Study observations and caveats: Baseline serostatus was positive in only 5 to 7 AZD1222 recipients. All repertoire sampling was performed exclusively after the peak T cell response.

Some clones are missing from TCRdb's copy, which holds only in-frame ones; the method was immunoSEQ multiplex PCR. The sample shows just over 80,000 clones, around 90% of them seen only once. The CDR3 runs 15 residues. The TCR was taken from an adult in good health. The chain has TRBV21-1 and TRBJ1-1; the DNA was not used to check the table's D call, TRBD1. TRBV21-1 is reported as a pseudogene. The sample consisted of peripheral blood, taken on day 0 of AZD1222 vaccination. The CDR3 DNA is TGTGCCAGCAGCGCCCCACAGGGCTCGGGAACTGAAGCTTTCTTT. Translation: CASSAPQGSGTEAFF.